This T cell receptor (beta chain) emerged from a study of regulatory T cells in long-lasting Graves disease. Sample time point: newly diagnosed GD, antithyroid drugs for less than 3 months. Extracted PBMC RNA gave rise to the TCR library. For TCR beta, libraries came from iRepertoire HTBI primers and Arm-PCR of CDR3 regions. TCRdb analysed the multiplex PCR reads with MiXCR anew, one entry per CDR3 protein. The sample carries around 480,000 distinct CDR3 sequences, about 16% recorded once. The CDR3 loop spans 14 amino acids. With V trimmed by 2 bases and J by 7 bases, 3 bases remained unmatched. Germline V lookup: CDR1 SGHRS, CDR2 YFSETQ. In addition, the sample was reused for a study of T cells in Graves' hyperthyroidism and ophthalmopathy. Per that paper: HTBI primers were used for first-round RT-PCR of the TCR CDR3. Stable hyperthyroidism was told apart from ophthalmopathy by a model built on 13 V-J features.

The input for sequencing was peripheral blood mononuclear cells (PBMCs), taken at new diagnosis, from a patient treated with antithyroid drugs. The chain couples TRBV5-1 to TRBJ1-5; TRBD1 matches 10 bases. This clonotype was sampled from a woman in her forties or fifties with Graves disease. CDR3 in DNA: TGCGCCAGCAGCTTTGGGGACAGGGGCCAGCCCCAGCATTTT. Amino acid sequence: CASSFGDRGQPQHF.